These T cell receptor beta chains were read from a single sample in a study of T cells in Graves' hyperthyroidism and ophthalmopathy. From the multiplex PCR reads, TCRdb called clonotypes with MiXCR, one entry per CDR3 protein. The sample has 380,000 or so distinct CDR3 sequences; around an eighth are singletons. The material sequenced was blood. These receptors came from a man aged 30-40 years with Graves' hyperthyroidism that later progressed to Graves' ophthalmopathy. Each CDR3 is given with its conserved first and last residue. D genes are given only for firm matches. The size of a clone is reported for some rows only, either as once, few or many, or as a class for expanded clones.

TRBJ1-6,.,.,TRBV19,TGTGCCAGTATTTCCCAAATTGGATCACCCCTCCACTTT,CASISQIGSPLHF
TRBJ1-5,many,.,TRBV2,TGTGCCAGCAGTGACAGTAACAATCAGCCCCAGCATTTT,CASSDSNNQPQHF
TRBJ2-3,many,.,TRBV10-1,TGCGCCAGCAGTGTTTACAGGGAAGGTACGCAGTATTTT,CASSVYREGTQYF
TRBJ2-1,.,TRBD1,TRBV29-1,TGCAGCGTTGAAGAGCCGGGACAGGGGACCCCCTACAATGAGCAGTTCTTC,CSVEEPGQGTPYNEQFF
TRBJ1-6,.,.,TRBV4-3,TGCGCCAGCAGCCAAGTAGGAAATCAGGGCTCCTATAATTCACCCCTCCACTTT,CASSQVGNQGSYNSPLHF
TRBJ1-4,many,.,TRBV2,TGTGCCAGCAGTGAAGATACTGAGGGGGAAAAACTGTTTTTT,CASSEDTEGEKLFF
TRBJ2-7,many,TRBD1,TRBV6-1,TGTGCCAGCAGTTATAGCGACAGGGGGTACGAGCAGTACTTC,CASSYSDRGYEQYF
TRBJ1-2,many,.,TRBV3-1,TGTGCCAGCAGCCCCCGGGACTTCCTCGGCTACACCTTC,CASSPRDFLGYTF
TRBJ1-6,.,.,TRBV6-1,TGTGCCAGCAGGGATTTAGCGGGATCCAATTCACCCCTCCACTTT,CASRDLAGSNSPLHF
TRBJ1-1,many,.,TRBV12-5,TGTGCTAGTGGTTTGGGGGACCGGAGGAACACTGAAGCTTTCTTT,CASGLGDRRNTEAFF
TRBJ2-7,few,.,TRBV7-9,TGTGCCAGCAGGGCGGTGGGGGCCGGCTACGAGCAGTACTTC,CASRAVGAGYEQYF
TRBJ2-3,many,TRBD2,TRBV2,TGTGCCAGCAGGGAGATGACTAGCGGGGGGCCCACAGATACGCAGTATTTT,CASREMTSGGPTDTQYF
TRBJ2-7,few,.,TRBV20-1,TGCAGTCCCCCCCCGGTCAGGAGCTCCTACGAGCAGTACTTC,CSPPPVRSSYEQYF
TRBJ2-3,few,.,TRBV29-1,TGCAGCGTTGAAGATATAGGGGCGTATACGCAGTATTTT,CSVEDIGAYTQYF